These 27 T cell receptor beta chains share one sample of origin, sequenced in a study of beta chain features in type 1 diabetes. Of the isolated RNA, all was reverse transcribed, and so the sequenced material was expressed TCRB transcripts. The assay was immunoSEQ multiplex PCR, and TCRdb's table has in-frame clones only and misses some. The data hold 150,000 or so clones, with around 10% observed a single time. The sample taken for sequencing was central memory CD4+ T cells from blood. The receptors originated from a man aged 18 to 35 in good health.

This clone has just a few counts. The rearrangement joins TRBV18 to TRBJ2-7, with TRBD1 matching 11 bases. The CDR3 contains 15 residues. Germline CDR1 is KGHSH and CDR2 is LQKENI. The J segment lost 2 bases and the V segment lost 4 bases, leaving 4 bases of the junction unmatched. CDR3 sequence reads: CASSQPGQGAYEQYF. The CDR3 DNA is TGTGCCAGCTCACAACCGGGACAGGGGGCCTACGAGCAGTACTTC.

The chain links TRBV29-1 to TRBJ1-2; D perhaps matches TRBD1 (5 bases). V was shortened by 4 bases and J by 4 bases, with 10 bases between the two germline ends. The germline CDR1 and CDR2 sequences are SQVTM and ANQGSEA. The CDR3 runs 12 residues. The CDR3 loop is CSVGEGFYGYTF. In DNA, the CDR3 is TGCAGCGTTGGGGAGGGGTTCTATGGCTACACCTTC.

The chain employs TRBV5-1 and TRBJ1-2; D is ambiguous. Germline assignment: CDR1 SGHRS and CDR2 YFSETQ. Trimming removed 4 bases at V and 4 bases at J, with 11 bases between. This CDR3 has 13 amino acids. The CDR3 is CASSPLGSYGYTF. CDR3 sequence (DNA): TGCGCCAGCAGCCCCCTAGGGTCCTATGGCTACACCTTC.

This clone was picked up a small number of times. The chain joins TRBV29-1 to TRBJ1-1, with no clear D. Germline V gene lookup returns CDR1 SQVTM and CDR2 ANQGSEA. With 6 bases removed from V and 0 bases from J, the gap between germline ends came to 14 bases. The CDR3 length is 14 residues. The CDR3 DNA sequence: TGCAGCGTCCACAGAGGAGGGATGAACACTGAAGCTTTCTTT. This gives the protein CSVHRGGMNTEAFF.

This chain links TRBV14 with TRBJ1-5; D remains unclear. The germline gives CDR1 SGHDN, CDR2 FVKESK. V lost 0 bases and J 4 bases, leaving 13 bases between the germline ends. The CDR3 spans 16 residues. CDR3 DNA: TGTGCCAGCAGCCAAGATGGACCAGGCCAAAATCAGCCCCAGCATTTT. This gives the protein CASSQDGPGQNQPQHF.

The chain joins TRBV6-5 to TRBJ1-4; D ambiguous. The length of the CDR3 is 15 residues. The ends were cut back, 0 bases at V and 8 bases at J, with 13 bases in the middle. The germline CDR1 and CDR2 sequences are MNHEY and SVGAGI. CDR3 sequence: CASSYSGRRGEKLFF. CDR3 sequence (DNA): TGTGCCAGCAGTTACTCGGGCAGGCGAGGCGAAAAACTGTTTTTT.

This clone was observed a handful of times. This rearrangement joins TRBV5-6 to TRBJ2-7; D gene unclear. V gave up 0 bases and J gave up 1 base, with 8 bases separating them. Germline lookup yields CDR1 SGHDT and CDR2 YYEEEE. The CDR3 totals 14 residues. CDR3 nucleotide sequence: TGTGCCAGCAGCTTGGGGGCCTATTCCTACGAGCAGTACTTC. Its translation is CASSLGAYSYEQYF.

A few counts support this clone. CDR3 DNA: TGTGCCAGCAGCACCGGACTAGCGGGACAGTTCTTC. Protein: CASSTGLAGQFF. The chain links TRBV9 to TRBJ2-1, with TRBD2 matching 12 bases. J gave up 13 bases and V 4 bases, and 3 bases lay outside the gene matches. Per germline, CDR1 SGDLS and CDR2 YYNGEE. The CDR3 has 12 residues.

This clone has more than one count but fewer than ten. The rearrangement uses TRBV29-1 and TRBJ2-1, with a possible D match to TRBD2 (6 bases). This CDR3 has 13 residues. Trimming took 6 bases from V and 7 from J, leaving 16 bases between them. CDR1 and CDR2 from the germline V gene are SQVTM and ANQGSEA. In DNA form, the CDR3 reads TGCAGCGTAGGGACGGGGGAACTGAATGAGCAGTTCTTC. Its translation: CSVGTGELNEQFF.

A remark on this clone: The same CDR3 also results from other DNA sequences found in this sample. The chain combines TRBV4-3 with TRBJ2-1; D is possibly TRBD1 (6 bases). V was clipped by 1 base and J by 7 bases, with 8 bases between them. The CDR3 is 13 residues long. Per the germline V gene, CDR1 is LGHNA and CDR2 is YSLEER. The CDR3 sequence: CASSQAQGNEQFF. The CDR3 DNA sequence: TGCGCCAGCAGCCAAGCCCAGGGGAATGAGCAGTTCTTC.

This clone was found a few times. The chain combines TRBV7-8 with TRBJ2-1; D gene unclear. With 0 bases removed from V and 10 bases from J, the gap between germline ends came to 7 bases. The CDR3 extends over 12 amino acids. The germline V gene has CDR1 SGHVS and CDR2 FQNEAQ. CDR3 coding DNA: TGTGCCAGCAGCTTAGCTGCGGTAGAGCAGTTCTTC. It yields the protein CASSLAAVEQFF.

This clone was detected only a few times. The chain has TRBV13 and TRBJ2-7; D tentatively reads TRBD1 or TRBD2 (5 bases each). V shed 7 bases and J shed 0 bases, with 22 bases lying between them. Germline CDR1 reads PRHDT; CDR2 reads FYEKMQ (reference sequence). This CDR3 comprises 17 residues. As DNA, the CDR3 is TGTGCCAGCAAGAGGGGAAAAGGGGTCCTTACCTCCTACGAGCAGTACTTC. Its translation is CASKRGKGVLTSYEQYF.

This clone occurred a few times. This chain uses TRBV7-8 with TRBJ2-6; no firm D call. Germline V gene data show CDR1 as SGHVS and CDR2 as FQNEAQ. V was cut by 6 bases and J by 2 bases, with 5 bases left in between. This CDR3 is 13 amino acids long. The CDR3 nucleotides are TGTGCCAGCAGGGTCGCTGGGGCCAACGTCCTGACTTTC. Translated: CASRVAGANVLTF.

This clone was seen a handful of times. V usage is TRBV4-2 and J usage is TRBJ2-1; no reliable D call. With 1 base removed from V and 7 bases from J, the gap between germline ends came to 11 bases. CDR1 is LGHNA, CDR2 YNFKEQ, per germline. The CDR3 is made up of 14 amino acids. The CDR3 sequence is CASSQGGESNEQFF. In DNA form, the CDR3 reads TGTGCCAGCAGCCAAGGAGGAGAAAGTAATGAGCAGTTCTTC.

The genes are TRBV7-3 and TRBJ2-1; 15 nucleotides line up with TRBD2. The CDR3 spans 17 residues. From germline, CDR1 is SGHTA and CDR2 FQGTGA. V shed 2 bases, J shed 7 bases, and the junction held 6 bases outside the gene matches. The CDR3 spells CASSLVRTSGRANEQFF. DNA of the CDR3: TGTGCCAGCAGCTTAGTCCGGACTAGCGGGAGGGCTAATGAGCAGTTCTTC.

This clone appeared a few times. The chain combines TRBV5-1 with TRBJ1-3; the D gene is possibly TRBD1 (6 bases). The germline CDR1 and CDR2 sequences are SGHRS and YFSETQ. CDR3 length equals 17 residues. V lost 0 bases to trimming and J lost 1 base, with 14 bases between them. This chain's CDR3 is CASSLVTSRGSGNTIYF. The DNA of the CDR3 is TGCGCCAGCAGCTTGGTAACAAGCAGGGGATCTGGAAACACCATATATTTT.

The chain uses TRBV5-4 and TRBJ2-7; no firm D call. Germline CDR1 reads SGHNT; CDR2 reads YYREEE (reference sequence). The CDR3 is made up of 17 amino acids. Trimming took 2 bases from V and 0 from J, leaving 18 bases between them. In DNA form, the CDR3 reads TGTGCCAGCAGCTTAAACGTTAATCGACCTTCCTCCTACGAGCAGTACTTC. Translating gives CASSLNVNRPSSYEQYF.

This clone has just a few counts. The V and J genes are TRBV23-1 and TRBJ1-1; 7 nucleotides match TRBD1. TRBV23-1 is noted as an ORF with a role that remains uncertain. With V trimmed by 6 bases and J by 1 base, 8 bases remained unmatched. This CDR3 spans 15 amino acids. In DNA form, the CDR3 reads TGCGCCAGCAGGGAAAACAGGGGCAGGAACACTGAAGCTTTCTTT. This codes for CASRENRGRNTEAFF.

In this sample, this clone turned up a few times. CDR3 nucleotides: TGTGCCAGCAGTTACCTGGGACAGGGATCGGAGACCCAGTACTTC. This sequence encodes CASSYLGQGSETQYF. V and J are TRBV6-6 and TRBJ2-5; TRBD1 agrees at 9 bases. This CDR3 spans 15 amino acids. V gave up 2 bases and J gave up 5 bases; unmatched junction bases: 6. Germline CDR1 and CDR2: MNHNY and SVGAGI (reference sequence).

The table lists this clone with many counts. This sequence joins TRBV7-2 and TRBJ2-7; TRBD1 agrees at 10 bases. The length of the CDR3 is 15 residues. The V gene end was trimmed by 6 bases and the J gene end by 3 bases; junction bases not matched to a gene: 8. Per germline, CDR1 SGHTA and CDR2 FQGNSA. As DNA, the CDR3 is TGTGCCAGCAGTCCGACAGGGGGCGCATACTACGAGCAGTACTTC. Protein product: CASSPTGGAYYEQYF.

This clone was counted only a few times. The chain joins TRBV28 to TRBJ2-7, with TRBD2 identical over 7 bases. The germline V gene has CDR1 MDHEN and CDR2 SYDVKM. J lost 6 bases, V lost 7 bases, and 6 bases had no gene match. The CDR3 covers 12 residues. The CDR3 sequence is CASTAWGGEQYF. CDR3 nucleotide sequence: TGTGCCAGCACAGCGTGGGGGGGCGAGCAGTACTTC.

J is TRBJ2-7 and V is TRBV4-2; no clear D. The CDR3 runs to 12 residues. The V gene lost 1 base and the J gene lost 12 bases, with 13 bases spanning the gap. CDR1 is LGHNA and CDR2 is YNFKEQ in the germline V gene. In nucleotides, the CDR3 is TGTGCCAGCAGCCAAGGGGGTGGTCCCCGGTACTTC. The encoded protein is CASSQGGGPRYF.

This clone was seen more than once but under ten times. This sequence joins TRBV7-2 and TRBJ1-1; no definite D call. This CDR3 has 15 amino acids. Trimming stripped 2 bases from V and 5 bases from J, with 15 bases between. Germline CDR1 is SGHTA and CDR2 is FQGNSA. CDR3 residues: CASSLKRLFGTEAFF. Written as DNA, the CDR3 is TGTGCCAGCAGCTTAAAACGGTTGTTCGGAACTGAAGCTTTCTTT.

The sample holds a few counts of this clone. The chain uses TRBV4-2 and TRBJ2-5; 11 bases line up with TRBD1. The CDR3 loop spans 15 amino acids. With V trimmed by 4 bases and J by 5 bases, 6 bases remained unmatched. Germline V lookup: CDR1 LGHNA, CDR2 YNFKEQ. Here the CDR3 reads CASSPGQGAWETQYF. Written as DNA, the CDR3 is TGTGCCAGCAGCCCCGGACAGGGGGCATGGGAGACCCAGTACTTC.

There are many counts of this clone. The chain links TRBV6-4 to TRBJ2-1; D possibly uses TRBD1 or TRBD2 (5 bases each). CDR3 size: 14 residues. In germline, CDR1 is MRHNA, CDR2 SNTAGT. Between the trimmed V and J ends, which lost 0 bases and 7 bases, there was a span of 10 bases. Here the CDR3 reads CASSDSWGGNEQFF. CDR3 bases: TGTGCCAGCAGTGACTCTTGGGGCGGGAATGAGCAGTTCTTC.

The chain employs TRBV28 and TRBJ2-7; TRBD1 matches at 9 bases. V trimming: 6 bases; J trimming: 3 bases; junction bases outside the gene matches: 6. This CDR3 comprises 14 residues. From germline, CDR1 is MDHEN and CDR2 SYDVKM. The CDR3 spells CASRGTGWFYEQYF. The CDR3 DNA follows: TGTGCCAGCAGGGGGACAGGGTGGTTCTACGAGCAGTACTTC.

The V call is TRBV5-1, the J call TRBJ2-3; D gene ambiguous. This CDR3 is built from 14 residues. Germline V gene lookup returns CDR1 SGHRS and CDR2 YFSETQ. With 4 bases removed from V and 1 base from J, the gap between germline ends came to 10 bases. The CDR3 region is CASSLRRGTDTQYF. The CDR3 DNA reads TGCGCCAGCAGCCTACGAAGAGGCACAGATACGCAGTATTTT.